Listed below are T cell receptor beta chains from one sample, sequenced in a study of vaccination and CD4 T cells after COVID-19. These receptors have no known antigen. TCRdb redid the calling of the PCR reads with MiXCR, one entry per CDR3 protein. The sample includes roughly 13,000 distinct CDR3 sequences, roughly 57% of them seen just once. The sample was CD4+ T cells from blood, cultured in vitro. These receptors all come from a human donor who had recovered from COVID-19. The CDR3 runs from the conserved cysteine through the conserved F or W. Each record gives: J gene, V gene, clone size, D gene, CDR3 DNA, CDR3 protein. D genes are given only for firm matches. The size entry is marked missing in some rows and otherwise reads once, few, many or a size class.

TRBJ1-6	TRBV6-1	NA	NA	TGTGCCAGCAGCAAACACAGGGAATCCTCTTATAATTCACCCCTCCACTTT	CASSKHRESSYNSPLHF
TRBJ2-3	TRBV6-2/TRBV6-3	NA	TRBD2	TGTGCCAGCAGTCGGACTAGCGGGCCTACCTATGATACGCAGTATTTT	CASSRTSGPTYDTQYF
TRBJ2-3	TRBV2	NA	NA	TGTGCCAGCACTCAACAATCCGGGTACACAGATACGCAGTATTTT	CASTQQSGYTDTQYF
TRBJ1-2	TRBV20-1	once	TRBD1	TGCAGTGCTCCTAACAGGGGACTGAGCTATGGCTACACCTTC	CSAPNRGLSYGYTF
TRBJ1-3	TRBV7-3	NA	TRBD1	TGTGCCAGCAGCTTGACAGGGTCCAGCTTTGGAAACACCATATATTTT	CASSLTGSSFGNTIYF
TRBJ2-2	TRBV6-1	once	TRBD1	TGTGCCAGCAGGACAGGGGGCACCGGGGAGCTGTTTTTT	CASRTGGTGELFF
TRBJ1-5	TRBV7-2	NA	NA	TGTGCCAGCAGCTTAAGGGGGGCCGATCAGCCCCAGCATTTT	CASSLRGADQPQHF
TRBJ2-5	TRBV24-1	few	NA	TGTGCCACCAGTGACTCTGACAGGAGAGGTAACCAGTACTTC	CATSDSDRRGNQYF
TRBJ2-5	TRBV7-2	NA	NA	TGTGCCAGCAGCTTCGGAGTTGAGGAGACCCAGTACTTC	CASSFGVEETQYF
TRBJ1-2	TRBV30	NA	NA	TGTGCCTGGAGTGAAGGGGGCTATGGCTACACCTTC	CAWSEGGYGYTF
TRBJ2-1	TRBV24-1	NA	TRBD1	TGTGCCACCAGTGATCCCACAGGGGGCTCCTACAATGAGCAGTTCTTC	CATSDPTGGSYNEQFF
TRBJ2-7	TRBV7-2	NA	TRBD1	TGTGCCAGCAGGTTCTCGGGGGACAGGGGCAACGAGCAGTACTTC	CASRFSGDRGNEQYF
TRBJ1-1	TRBV6-4	NA	NA	TGTGCCAGCAGTGTCGAGGGAGGCTTCCACACTGAAGCTTTCTTT	CASSVEGGFHTEAFF
TRBJ1-5	TRBV19	NA	TRBD1	TGTGCCAGTAGTCCCTGGGACAGGGGTCGCAATCAGCCCCAGCATTTT	CASSPWDRGRNQPQHF
TRBJ2-3	TRBV6-1	few	TRBD2	TGTGCCAGCAGTAAAGGACTAGCGGGAGGACCCACAGATACGCAGTATTTT	CASSKGLAGGPTDTQYF
TRBJ1-2	TRBV20-1	NA	NA	TGCAGAGGACAATCAGACTTCGATGGCTACACCTTC	CRGQSDFDGYTF
TRBJ2-3	TRBV24-1	NA	TRBD1	TGTGCCACCAGTGATCCGGGACAGGGCTACACAGATACGCAGTATTTT	CATSDPGQGYTDTQYF
TRBJ2-1	TRBV6-2/TRBV6-3	NA	TRBD2	TGTGCCAGCACCCTACGGACTAGCTCCTACAATGAGCAGTTCTTC	CASTLRTSSYNEQFF
TRBJ2-3	TRBV6-1	few	NA	TGTGCCGGCGATAGCGGAACCTTCACAGATACGCAGTATTTT	CAGDSGTFTDTQYF
TRBJ2-7	TRBV20-1	few	NA	TGCAGTGCTAGAGTAGTTATTCGGCGGGATAACGAGCAGTACTTC	CSARVVIRRDNEQYF
TRBJ1-5	TRBV12-3/TRBV12-4	NA	NA	TGTGCCAGCAGCGCCGGACGGAGGGACAATCAGCCCCAGCATTTT	CASSAGRRDNQPQHF
TRBJ1-5	TRBV15	NA	NA	TGTGCCACCAGCAGAGATTACAATCAGCCCCAGCATTTT	CATSRDYNQPQHF